This paragraph reports one T cell receptor (beta chain). The specificity of this receptor is unknown. Base-call qualities are not available, and no considerably larger clone is one nucleotide away. In total, 500 to 700 healthy bone marrow donors made up the cohort. All cohort members were sampled while nominally healthy, although unrecorded immune exposures were likely present. The donor tested CMV seropositive, placing the donor among the 289 seropositive members of the cohort. A peripheral blood sample was provided by each donor, and peripheral blood mononuclear cells were used for TCR beta sequencing. Genomic DNA extraction from the blood cell samples was performed with the Qiagen DNeasy Blood Extraction Kit. Library preparation employed the immunoSEQ multiplex PCR assay. The multiplex PCR relied on a mix of 60 forward primers for TCR Vbeta segments and 13 reverse primers for TCR Jbeta segments. The CDR3 region of rearranged TCR beta genes was amplified from genomic DNA with a multiplex PCR assay. Amplified TCR beta libraries were sequenced as 87-base-pair reads on the Illumina HiSeq System. Concerning the study's data processing: A later analysis tallied roughly 76 million unique TCR beta chains across the 660 or so repertoires, and around 12 million of those chains were shared by two or more donors. Raw reads were error-corrected and collapsed into unique sequences by a nearest-neighbor algorithm in which closely related sequences were merged to remove PCR and sequencing errors. CDR3 sequences were aligned to IMGT reference sequences to assign V, D and J gene segments. Each retained sequence needed at least a six-nucleotide match to both a V gene segment and a J gene segment. Rearrangements were classified as productive when the CDR3 lacked stop codons and remained in frame with V and J, and all other rearrangements were classified as non-productive. CDR3 was defined according to IMGT convention as the region running from the second conserved V-encoded cysteine to the conserved J-encoded phenylalanine. Sequences without an unambiguous match to a single V gene segment were excluded from the earlier analysis of a few hundred of the donors. An earlier analysis of over 450 of the donors classified V segments as functional when productive rearrangements were above 56.7% and as segregating when the standard deviation between donors was above 5%. A statistical classification framework was built to diagnose cytomegalovirus status from the catalog of TCR beta chain sequences. V and J gene assignment, in a later analysis, came from comparing TCR nucleotide sequences with IMGT/GENE-DB human TR gene sequences. In a later analysis, CDR3 sequences and most-parsimonious VDJ recombination scenarios were assigned using the TCRdist pipeline. In a later analysis, each TCR beta chain was defined by its CDR3 amino acid sequence together with its V-gene family, and reads without a unique V-gene family were excluded. As a way to deal with suspected cross-contamination and a sequencing artifact, a later analysis dropped hundreds of nucleotide sequences that were highly shared and had low generation probability. In a later analysis, a clonal expansion index for each public chain was calculated from normalized within-repertoire ranks of inferred template counts. In a later analysis, generation probabilities were computed with a VDJ recombination model fitted to out-of-frame rearrangements, and the resulting probabilities were checked against IGoR. In a later analysis, hypergeometric tests were used to score TCR-TCR, TCR-HLA and TCR-CMV co-occurrence, with a repertoire-size bias correction applied to TCR pairs. A later analysis estimated false discovery rates by permuting HLA or CMV assignments 20 times. A later analysis grouped co-occurring TCRs with DBSCAN, adding TCRdist sequence similarity when clustering within HLA-allele-positive subsets. For co-occurrence clustering, repertoires with fewer than 30,000 or more than 120,000 public chains were excluded, along with a handful of repertoires with anomalous nucleotide sharing. In TCRdb, the immuneACCESS table is reduced to in-frame sequences with V and J assigned. These tables do not hold every clone; where another copy was compared, an unresolved V gene accounts for under half, and the others remain unexplained. Clone size and V and J calls were adopted from that table, with D and trimming inferred from the DNA. In all, the sample holds roughly 130,000 clones, and approximately 70% of those were seen once. The top ten constitute roughly 2.7% of the sample.

These data originate in a study of cytomegalovirus exposure and HLA in healthy donors (dated by TCRdb to about 2017). The study in broad terms: An earlier analysis of several hundred of the donors reported 250 to 300 Gb of sequence data and 117 million unique TCR beta sequences from 190 million or so T cells. An early release covering more than 500 HLA-typed donors comprised roughly 300 gigabases of sequencing data and tens of millions of unique TCR sequences. The genetic ancestry cluster associated with self-reported Caucasian donors included roughly 84% of the approximately 410 genotyped donors. The aim of the study was to test whether cataloging public T cell receptors could identify signatures of past pathogen exposure. Using immunosequencing, the study profiled T cell repertoires from roughly 650 subjects and related those repertoires to cytomegalovirus serostatus. A separate validation cohort of some 130 different subjects was used in addition to the roughly 670-subject first cohort. To predict cytomegalovirus infection status, the study brought together high-throughput TCR immunosequencing, statistical association of individual TCRs with disease status, and machine learning. In a later analysis, previously published TCR beta repertoires from about 640 donors were re-analyzed and high-resolution HLA genotyping was added so that TCR occurrence patterns could be studied. Rather than using new phenotypic data, the later analysis identified candidate immune exposures from TCR beta sequences and from how often those sequences occurred across donors. An earlier analysis of around 580 of the donors used high-throughput TCR beta sequencing to judge whether each TCR beta V gene segment behaved as functional or pseudogenic. Donor age, sex, ethnicity and CMV serostatus were collected together with the repertoire data. A later genetic analysis took genome-wide SNP genotypes for about 55% of the roughly 700 donors and used that subset as a discovery cohort. All discovery cohort repertoires had been generated on a single sequencing platform. Class I and class II HLA loci were covered by the typing at four-digit resolution. The number of donors typed differed by locus, with roughly 629-640 for A, B, C, DRB1 and DQB1, 522 for DQA1, 606 for DPA1, and 400 to 490 for DPB1. Because of strong linkage in the cohort, a handful of DR-DQ haplotypes were treated as single units for association and clustering. On average, around 230,000 unique TCR beta nucleotide sequences were sequenced per donor among some 430 genotyped donors of the cohort, with 15% to 20% of those sequences being non-productive. The investigation overall reported the following: Cytomegalovirus status was reported to be diagnosed by the classifier with high specificity and sensitivity in both the original and validation cohorts. Linkage disequilibrium might explain the correlated functional status among segregating V segments, but an unknown experimental factor could not be excluded. The authors suggested that the approach could potentially be extended to other disease states and immunological phenotypes. An earlier analysis of approximately 540 of the donors showed that most TCR beta V segments appeared in productive rearrangements either about 87% or about 30% of the time, which broadly matched IMGT annotations. The cohort was sequenced for TCR beta chains only, and without alpha or paired-chain data the features that could be detected were limited. A later analysis found that TCR association rates varied across HLA loci, with DRB1 alleles showing the most associated TCRs and HLA-C alleles the fewest. In vitro tests confirmed that a few of the cytomegalovirus-associated TCR beta chains recognize cytomegalovirus antigens. The sequencing pipeline was judged likely to have produced a cluster of highly shared sequence variants as a technical artifact. Some IMGT-functional V segments, including TRBV6-2 and TRBV6-3, could not be distinguished by the 87-base-pair reads and were therefore excluded. Strong co-occurrence of HLA alleles, especially DR and DQ, made assigning TCR associations to individual alleles difficult. A later analysis found that HLA-associated TCR beta chains were more clonally expanded and had lower generation probabilities than equally common non-associated chains. A later analysis reported that several top co-occurrence clusters appeared linked to parvovirus B19, influenza, CMV and Epstein-Barr virus. A further reported finding was that TCR beta sequences accurately predicted the HLA-A and HLA-B alleles for most subjects in the first cohort. The study gave a list of under 200 TCR beta chains associated with cytomegalovirus. Most TCR sequences were seen in very few donors, while some public TCRs were found in many individuals. About 17 rarely observed V segments, including chromosome 9 orphons, were excluded from the earlier analysis of some 590 of the donors because counts were too low. A later analysis associated 15,000 to 20,000 TCR beta sequences with specific HLA alleles at a false discovery rate of 0.05. In a later genetic analysis, a missense DCLRE1C variant was associated with V-gene and J-gene trimming of TCR beta chains, and the association was replicated in an independent cohort. CMV serostatus was the only immune exposure information available for the cohort. Compared with the approximately 700-donor mean, donors in an Asian-associated ancestry cluster had fewer N-insertions in productive TCRs, according to a later genetic analysis. Because HLA typing was missing for some donors at each locus, association tests included only the typed subset. A later analysis found that most CMV-associated TCR beta chains appeared HLA-restricted, with HLA associations seemingly driven largely by CMV exposure. The presence/absence analyses assumed that sequencing depth was roughly uniform across donors, and that assumption may not be true.

From a lookup of the germline V gene, CDR1 and CDR2 are MGHRA and YSYEKL. The junction shows trimming of 0 bases on V and 4 bases on J, and the gene matches do not reach 11 bases of it. The CDR3 spans 18 residues, from the cysteine through the phenylalanine. Only CDR3 DNA is held: 54 bases, read in frame from base 1. The origin of this receptor is a woman aged 60 to 75 in good health and CMV-seropositive. The sequenced sample was PBMCs. This sequence uses TRBV4-1 and TRBJ2-2, and TRBD1 matches 7 of the central bases. The CDR3 region: CASSQDQRTGPLTGELFF. Read as DNA, the sequence is TGCGCCAGCAGCCAAGATCAACGGACAGGACCACTCACCGGGGAGCTGTTTTTT.